What follows are 14 T cell receptor beta chains derived from one specimen sequenced in a study of CD8+ T cells in alopecia areata. Cell sorting was performed on pooled cutaneous lymph node cells with CD4, CD8alpha, NKG2D, NKG2ACE and other markers. Reverse transcription of extracted RNA yielded cDNA, which provided the sequencing template. This table comes from immunoSEQ multiplex PCR, and its TCRdb copy is limited to in-frame clones, with some not included. The table lists over 8,500 clones, no singletons, with around a fifth in the top ten. Source material: CD8+ T cells sorted from a lymph node. Source of these receptors: a C3H/HeJ mouse with alopecia areata. The MHC haplotype of this mouse line is H2-k.

Within the sample, this clone is medium-sized. Here the gene names and germline are mouse. The sequenced fragment ends 4 residues before the CDR3 boundary, so the rest is inferred from the germline J gene. This CDR3 is also generated by other DNA sequences in the sample. The chain uses TRBV1 and TRBJ2-5; D perhaps matches TRBD2 (6 bases). Per germline, CDR1 NSQYPW and CDR2 LRSPGD (reference sequence). Deletions cut 1 base from V and 0 bases from J, with 8 bases between. There are 15 residues in the CDR3. The CDR3: CTCSAAWGNQDTQYF. The covered CDR3 bases are TGCACCTGCAGTGCAGCCTGGGGAAACCAAGAC.

This clone was detected many times. The gene names here belong to mouse. The read falls 4 residues short of the CDR3 end, and the missing part is taken from the germline J gene. The V gene is TRBV1, the J gene TRBJ2-5; 10 nucleotides line up with TRBD2. This CDR3 region has 14 residues. Per germline, CDR1 NSQYPW and CDR2 LRSPGD (reference sequence). The CDR3 here is CTCSLGGLGDTQYF. The covered CDR3 bases are TGCACCTGCAGTCTGGGGGGGCTGGGGGAC.

This clone was seen repeatedly, ten times or more. Each gene name is a mouse one. The missing CDR3 end, 4 residues past where the read stops, is filled in from the germline J gene. The chain uses TRBV31 and TRBJ2-3, with 7 nucleotides matching TRBD2. With V trimmed by 1 base and J by 0 bases, 4 bases remained unmatched. CDR3 size: 15 residues. CDR1 and CDR2 (germline): GKSSPN, SITVG. CDR3 sequence: CAWSPLGGSAETLYF. The sequenced part of the CDR3 DNA is TGTGCCTGGAGTCCCTTGGGGGGTAGTGCAGAA.

This clone was seen ten or more times. The germline and genes are mouse ones. The CDR3 extends 4 residues past the end of the read, so its final part is completed from the germline J gene. J is TRBJ2-5 and V is TRBV19; 12 nucleotides align to TRBD2. CDR1 and CDR2 from the germline V gene are FNHDT and SITEND (reference sequence). The CDR3 runs to 14 residues. The CDR3 DNA, read in part, is TGTGCCAGCAGGAGACTGGGGGGGCGGGAC. Protein product: CASRRLGGRD. The whole CDR3 sequence reads CASRRLGGRDTQYF.

This clone was recorded many times. Gene names are mouse gene names. The read halts 4 residues ahead of the CDR3 end, with the missing end drawn from the germline J gene. The rearrangement links TRBV13-3 to TRBJ2-3, with D perhaps TRBD1 (6 bases). Deletions cut 5 bases from V and 3 bases from J, with 7 bases between. The CDR3 totals 12 residues. The germline gives CDR1 NNHDY, CDR2 SYVADS. Incomplete CDR3 DNA: TGTGCCAGCAGGGGGACAGCAGAA. Translating gives CASRGTAE. The complete CDR3 sequence is CASRGTAETLYF.

This clone is medium-sized. The genes are named according to mouse. The CDR3 goes on 4 residues after the read ends, and that part is filled in from the germline J gene. V is TRBV14 and J is TRBJ2-3, with 10 bases matching TRBD2. CDR3 length equals 15 residues. The V segment lost 4 bases and the J segment 0 bases; nucleotides outside the gene matches: 2. Per the germline V gene, CDR1 is SGHDT and CDR2 is FRDEAV. CDR3 bases read: TGTGCCAGCAGTAGACTGGGGGGTAGTGCAGAA. The encoded protein is CASSRLGGSAE. The full CDR3 is CASSRLGGSAETLYF.

Of note for this clone: Gene names are mouse gene names. The CDR3 sequence: CASSIRTANSDYTF. The part of the CDR3 DNA that was read is TGTGCCAGCAGTATACGGACAGCAAACTCC. This chain connects TRBV19 to TRBJ1-2; D possibly corresponds to TRBD1 (6 bases). From the germline J gene comes the end of the CDR3, since the read stops 4 residues before it. The CDR3 is 14 residues long. Per germline, CDR1 FNHDT and CDR2 SITEND (reference sequence). V was shortened by 1 base and J by 0 bases, with 7 bases between the two germline ends.

By share of the sample, this clone is medium-sized. Gene names follow the mouse nomenclature. Read data end 4 residues before the CDR3 end; the end is taken from the germline J gene. The V call is TRBV17, the J call TRBJ2-1; TRBD1 is a possible D gene (7 bases). The germline gives CDR1 MNHDT, CDR2 YYDKIL. V was shortened by 6 bases and J by 4 bases, with 16 bases between the two germline ends. The CDR3 consists of 15 residues. The sequenced part of the CDR3 DNA is TGTGCTAGCAGCCAAAGGGGGCGAGGGTATGCT. It is translated as CASSQRGRGYA. The CDR3 in full is CASSQRGRGYAEQFF.

This clone was observed at least ten times. Gene names denote mouse genes. The missing CDR3 end, 4 residues past where the read stops, is filled in from the germline J gene. The V gene is TRBV13-1, the J gene TRBJ2-3, with 8 bases identical to TRBD1. Germline CDR1 and CDR2: NSHNY and SYGAGN. The CDR3 length is 13 residues. Partial CDR3 DNA: TGTGCCAGCAGTGCACAGGGGGAAGAA. Translation gives CASSAQGEE. The full CDR3 protein is CASSAQGEETLYF.

This clone was seen ten or more times. Gene names are the mouse ones. The read terminates 4 residues ahead of where the CDR3 ends, so the germline J gene completes it. V usage is TRBV5 and J usage is TRBJ2-1; 8 nucleotides agree with TRBD2. The junction had 3 bases not matched to a gene; V was cut back by 1 base and J by 1 base. CDR3 length: 16 amino acids. The V gene's germline CDR1 is LGHNA and CDR2 YNLKQL (reference sequence). CDR3 sequence: CASSQGWGANYAEQFF. The CDR3 bases that were read are TGTGCCAGCAGCCAAGGCTGGGGGGCGAACTATGCT.

This clone appeared a few times. The gene names here belong to mouse. From the germline J gene comes the end of the CDR3, since the read stops 4 residues before it. The V gene is TRBV31, the J gene TRBJ2-5; 13 bases match TRBD2. The CDR3 length is 16 residues. CDR1 and CDR2 from the germline V gene are GKSSPN and SITVG. The DNA read from the CDR3 is TGTGCCTGGAGTCCCCGGACTGGGGGGGCCGGAGAC. Translated: CAWSPRTGGAGD. The CDR3, in full, reads CAWSPRTGGAGDTQYF.

This clone has ten or more counts. The genes and germline here are from mouse. Read coverage stops 4 residues before the CDR3 terminus; the germline J gene supplies the remainder. The chain combines TRBV13-3 with TRBJ2-7; TRBD2 is a possible D gene (5 bases). The CDR3 runs to 13 residues. Germline V CDR1 and CDR2: NNHDY, SYVADS. The covered CDR3 bases are TGTGCCAGCAGTGACTGGGCGAATTAT. Protein product: CASSDWANY. In full, the CDR3 is CASSDWANYEQYF.

By sample share, this clone is medium-sized. Any gene name here is a mouse gene name. This same CDR3 is encoded by further DNA sequences in the sample. The sequenced CDR3 bases are TGTGCCAGCAGTATAGACAGGGGTGCAGAA. Translating it yields CASSIDRGAE. Given in full, the CDR3 is CASSIDRGAETLYF. The rearrangement joins TRBV19 to TRBJ2-3; TRBD1 is a possible D gene (6 bases). From the germline J gene comes the end of the CDR3, since the read stops 4 residues before it. Germline loops: CDR1 FNHDT, CDR2 SITEND (reference sequence). CDR3 length: 14 amino acids. V lost 0 bases to trimming and J lost 1 base, with 6 bases between them.

The sample holds many counts of this clone. Gene names and germline match the mouse. The read terminates 4 residues ahead of where the CDR3 ends, so the germline J gene completes it. The chain couples TRBV19 to TRBJ2-1, with TRBD2 identical over 10 bases. The ends lost 2 bases at V and 2 bases at J; junction bases unmatched: 4. The CDR3 totals 16 residues. Germline V gene data show CDR1 as FNHDT and CDR2 as SITEND (reference sequence). The CDR3 protein is CASSINWGGYYAEQFF. The CDR3 DNA, read in part, is TGTGCCAGCAGTATTAACTGGGGGGGGTACTATGCT.